This T cell receptor (beta chain) is drawn from a study of human T cells and chemical hapten exposure (dated by TCRdb to the early 2020s). At the level of the whole study: For sensitization, 2% DPC in acetone was applied to a roughly 2 cm by roughly 2 cm area of upper inner arm skin. Patients additionally received weekly therapeutic DPC doses to the scalp throughout the roughly 23-week study period. Patch testing on the upper back used Finn chambers containing 0.01% DPC, with scoring done after 6 days according to International Contact Dermatitis Research Group standards. Most of the patients in the cohort were female, and the cohort covered alopecia areata with under or over 50% scalp involvement, alopecia totalis and alopecia universalis. Libraries were pooled for sequencing, and per-sample TCR yields varied mainly because of small differences in library volumes within the pool. This study followed changes in the peripheral blood TCR repertoire in vivo during primary and secondary sensitization of alopecia patients to the hapten diphenylcyclopropenone (DPC). Blood samples were taken from patients before sensitization (week 0) and then at 2, 6 and about 24 weeks after DPC sensitization. For TCR sequencing, blood came from about 29 alopecia patients at anywhere from one to four time points (pre-sensitization, 2, 6 and 24 weeks). Here is what the overall study found, with its caveats: DPC sensitization did not change the number of TCRs with a frequency above 1 in 1000, and there was no evidence of changes in global repertoire structure. All patients had alopecia, a presumed autoimmune disease, so their immune response might differ from that of healthy individuals. After repeated subsampling, the strength of the expansion versus patch-test correlation and the threshold at which it became significant changed. Patch test score correlated positively with the number of PT1 expanded TCRs, reaching significance at thresholds 8, 16 and 32 but not at 4. Compared with pre-sensitization or healthy control sets, expanded TCRs formed significantly more large CDR3 similarity clusters, which is consistent with antigen-driven responses.

This clonotype was counted at least ten times. There is no known antigen for this receptor. Per-base quality was not reported, and no clone a single base away is much larger than it. For CDR1 and CDR2, the germline V gene lists SGHDT and YYEEEE. Cut back by 7 bases and 4 bases, the V and J ends lie 15 bases apart. From the cysteine through the phenylalanine, the CDR3 covers 14 amino acids. Just CDR3 DNA is preserved here, 42 bases in frame from base 1. The meaning of the sample's time point label: pre-sensitization, week 0. The meaning of the sample's treatment or condition label: therapeutic diphenylcyclopropenone sensitization with weekly scalp DPC. At each patch-test visit, blood was drawn before the patch test was applied. To be eligible, patients had to be aged 18 to 70, diagnosed with alopecia and judged suitable for DPC therapy, while pregnant patients were excluded. Unfractionated whole blood was collected in Tempus Blood RNA tubes, and total RNA was extracted from that blood.

Library prep was done by RACE. Sequencing was performed on a NextSeq 500. During library preparation, unique molecular identifiers were attached to individual cDNA molecules so that TCRs could be counted in a quantitative, reproducible way. From each blood RNA sample, both TCR alpha and TCR beta chains were sequenced. As for the authors' bioinformatics: A median of roughly 98,000 TCRs per sample was observed, with a range of about 23,224 to 700,000. The Decombinator software suite was used to annotate V, J and CDR3 in the TCR reads. For the PS versus PT1 abundance plots, all samples were subsampled to the same number of TCRs (28,000). TCRs were defined as expanded if absent before sensitization and observed at least eight times at the 2-week time point. TCRdb ran its own pipeline on the public reads, namely fastp trimming at Q25 and MiXCR clone calling, and kept in-frame beta chains. Rows matching on CDR3 protein sequence are summarized as one entry with the most common DNA and genes. TCRdb's processing, not the study's, gives the V and J calls here. For this sample there are under 90,000 distinct CDR3 sequences; around 9.6% appear just once. Less than 4.5% of the sample is in the top ten clones.

The chain was built from TRBV5-6 and TRBJ2-1, with a tentative D gene TRBD1 over 5 matching bases. The source of this sequence is a woman aged 40 to 50 with alopecia areata. Some clones in this sample may be carry-over from other donors' samples. The specimen was whole blood, collected in connection with sensitization to the hapten diphenylcyclopropenone (DPC). For the CDR3, the sequence is CASVGAVNYNEQFF. In nucleotides, the sequence is TGTGCCAGCGTTGGGGCAGTGAATTACAATGAGCAGTTCTTC.